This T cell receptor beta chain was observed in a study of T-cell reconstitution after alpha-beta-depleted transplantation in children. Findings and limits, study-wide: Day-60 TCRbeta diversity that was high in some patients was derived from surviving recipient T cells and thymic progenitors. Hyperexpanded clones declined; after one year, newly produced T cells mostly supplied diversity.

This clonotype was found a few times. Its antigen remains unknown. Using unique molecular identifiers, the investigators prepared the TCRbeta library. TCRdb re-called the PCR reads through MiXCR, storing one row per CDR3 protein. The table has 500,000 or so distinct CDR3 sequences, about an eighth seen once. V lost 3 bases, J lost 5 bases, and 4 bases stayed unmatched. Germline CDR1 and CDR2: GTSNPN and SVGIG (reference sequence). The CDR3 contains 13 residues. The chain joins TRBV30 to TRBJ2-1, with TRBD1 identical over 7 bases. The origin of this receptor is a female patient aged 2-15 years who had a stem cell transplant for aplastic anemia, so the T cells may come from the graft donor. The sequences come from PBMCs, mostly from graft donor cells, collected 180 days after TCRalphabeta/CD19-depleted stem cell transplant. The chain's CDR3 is CAWSPTGNNEQFF. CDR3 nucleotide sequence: TGTGCCTGGAGCCCGACAGGGAACAATGAGCAGTTCTTC.